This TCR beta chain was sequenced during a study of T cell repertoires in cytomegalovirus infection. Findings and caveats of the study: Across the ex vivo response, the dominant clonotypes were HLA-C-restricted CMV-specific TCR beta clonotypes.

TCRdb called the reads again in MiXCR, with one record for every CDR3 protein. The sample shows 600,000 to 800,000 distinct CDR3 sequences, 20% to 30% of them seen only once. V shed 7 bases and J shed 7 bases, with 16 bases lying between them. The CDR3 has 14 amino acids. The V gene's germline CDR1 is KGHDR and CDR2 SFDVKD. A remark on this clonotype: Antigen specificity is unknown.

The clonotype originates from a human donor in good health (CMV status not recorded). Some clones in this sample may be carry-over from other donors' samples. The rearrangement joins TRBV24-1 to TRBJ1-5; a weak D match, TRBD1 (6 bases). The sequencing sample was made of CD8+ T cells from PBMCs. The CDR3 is CATSEQGHGQPQHF. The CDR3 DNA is TGTGCCACCAGCGAACAGGGACATGGACAGCCCCAGCATTTT.